This T cell receptor (beta chain) was captured in a study of radiotherapy plus CTLA-4 blockade in lung cancer. Focal radiation with ipilimumab CTLA-4 blockade was given to patients with chemo-refractory metastatic non-small-cell lung cancer. Study-level points and caveats: Expansion of tumor-derived TCR clones was observed in blood after radiotherapy plus ipilimumab.

Looked up from germline, CDR1 is MNHEY and CDR2 is SVGAGI. The CDR3 length is 14 residues. V dropped 6 bases and J dropped 3; count of bases not matched to a gene: 6. Clones were sequenced by immunoSEQ multiplex PCR, and TCRdb holds only the in-frame ones, with some missing. The sample shows about 49,000 clones, roughly 76% of them seen only once. Worth noting for this clone: Antigen specificity is unknown.

The starting material was peripheral blood, obtained from a patient treated with radiotherapy plus ipilimumab. The source is a human donor with non-small cell lung cancer who had a complete response to radiotherapy plus ipilimumab. This chain joins TRBV6-5 and TRBJ1-2; 8 nucleotides agree with TRBD1. Here the CDR3 reads CASRWTGRDYGYTF. In nucleotides, the CDR3 is TGTGCCAGCAGGTGGACAGGGCGGGACTATGGCTACACCTTC.